This section outlines one T cell receptor (beta chain) sequence together with its context. Its antigen is still unknown. The data originate from a study of cytomegalovirus exposure and HLA in healthy donors. Whole-study context: Within an early data release were tens of millions of unique TCRs drawn from HLA-typed donors. Of around 400 genotyped donors, about 80% grouped in the Caucasian-associated ancestry cluster. General observations from the study: On later analysis, the bulk of CMV-associated TCR beta chains appeared to be HLA-restricted.

The PCR employed 60 Vbeta primers together with 13 Jbeta primers. Produced via immunoSEQ multiplex PCR; TCRdb's table is partial and in-frame only. There are around 150,000 clones in the sample; around 80% occur only once, and over 1.3% lies in the top ten. Healthy bone marrow donors supplied every sample. From germline, CDR1 is MGHRA and CDR2 YSYEKL. This CDR3 contains 16 residues. J was trimmed by 5 bases and V by 1 base; bases with no gene match: 9. This TCR was sampled from a man between 18 and 35 years old in good health and CMV-seronegative. The chain is built from TRBV4-1 and TRBJ2-7; TRBD1 agrees at 9 bases. The specimen sequenced was PBMCs. CDR3 bases: TGCGCCAGCAGCCAAGCCCTAGGGACAGGGCAGGACGAGCAGTACTTC. Translation: CASSQALGTGQDEQYF.